This T cell receptor beta chain was captured in a study of cytomegalovirus exposure and HLA in healthy donors. Across the study: Earlier sequencing of some 180 million T cells yielded around 100 million unique TCR beta sequences. General study findings and limits: Likely technical artifact: a cluster of highly shared sequence variants. 87-base-pair reads could not separate some V segments, including TRBV6-2 and TRBV6-3. Most TCR sequences were rare, but some public TCRs occurred in many donors.

This clone occurred once. As yet, its antigen is unknown. Use of 60 Vbeta and 13 Jbeta primers characterized the PCR. Clones were read by immunoSEQ multiplex PCR, and TCRdb kept only the in-frame ones, dropping some. This table has 150,000 or so clones, approximately 80% appearing once. The CDR3 sequence is 12 residues long. Germline CDR1 is LNHDA and CDR2 is SQIVND (reference sequence). Trimming removed 11 bases from V and 1 base from J, with 11 bases in between. The sequenced sample consisted of PBMCs. The chain combines TRBV19 with TRBJ1-1; D is uncertain. This receptor was taken from a male donor in good health and CMV-seropositive. The CDR3 DNA reads TGTGCCTCCACCCGGAGGAACACTGAAGCTTTCTTT. It is translated as CASTRRNTEAFF.